The sequence of this T cell receptor beta chain was determined in a study of T cell responses to AZD1222 COVID-19 vaccine. Study as a whole: Whether given at about 4 or about 12 weeks, second doses were pooled.

TCRdb's table, derived via immunoSEQ multiplex PCR, lists solely in-frame clones and lacks some. The repertoire holds around 120,000 clones, 70% to 90% seen once, with roughly 2.6% in the top ten. The germline gives CDR1 SNHLY, CDR2 FYNNEI. Between the trimmed V and J ends, which lost 2 bases and 10 bases, there was a span of 6 bases. This CDR3 region has 12 residues. General study findings and limits: Donors in the cohort were predominantly white British and more often female, and clonal diversity was possibly underestimated. Spike regions recognized by vaccine-associated CD4 TCRs spanned the protein, led by 160-218 and 743-854. Baseline antibody screening turned up just six seropositive AZD1222 recipients.

With respect to this clone: Its antigen is unknown.

The chain combines TRBV2 with TRBJ1-6, with D unresolved. This TCR was sampled from an adult in good health. The sample was peripheral blood, taken on day 0 of AZD1222 vaccination. The CDR3 reads CASSESGSPLHF. CDR3 DNA sequence: TGTGCCAGCAGTGAATCGGGCTCACCCCTCCACTTT.